The source of this T cell receptor (beta chain) is a study of patients and donors after allogeneic stem cell transplantation. There are a few counts of this clonotype. TCRdb analysed the RT-PCR reads with MiXCR anew, one entry per CDR3 protein. Altogether over 350,000 distinct CDR3 sequences are present, approximately 16% being singletons, with the ten largest covering roughly 7%. The V gene's germline CDR1 is MNHNS and CDR2 SASEGT. Trimming left V 5 bases short and J 2 bases short, with 15 bases between. The CDR3 sequence is 15 residues long. This TCR was sampled from a human donor who was either an allogeneic HSCT recipient or a stem cell or donor lymphocyte infusion donor (not recorded which). It is not recorded whose cells these are; they may come from a transplant donor. This chain uses TRBV6-1 with TRBJ1-2, with D perhaps matching TRBD1 (6 bases). Material for sequencing was blood, either unsorted or a sorted T cell fraction (not recorded which). In DNA form, the CDR3 reads TGTGCCAGCAGTCCACAGGGTCCCGGGAACTATGGCTACACCTTC. Translation: CASSPQGPGNYGYTF.